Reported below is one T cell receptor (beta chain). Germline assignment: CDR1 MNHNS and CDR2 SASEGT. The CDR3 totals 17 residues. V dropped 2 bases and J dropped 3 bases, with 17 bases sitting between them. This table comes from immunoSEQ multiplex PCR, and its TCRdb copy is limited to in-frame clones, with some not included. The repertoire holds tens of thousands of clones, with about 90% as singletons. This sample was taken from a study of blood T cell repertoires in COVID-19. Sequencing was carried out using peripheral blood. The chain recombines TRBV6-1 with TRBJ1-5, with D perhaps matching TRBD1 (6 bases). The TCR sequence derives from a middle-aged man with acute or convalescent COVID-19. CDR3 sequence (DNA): TGTGCCAGCAGTGAAACTTTTGGGGCAGGGGCCAATCAGCCCCAGCATTTT. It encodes CASSETFGAGANQPQHF.